This T cell receptor (beta chain) was identified in a study of neurological immune-mediated disorders. Study conclusions and caveats: In HTLV-1-associated myelopathy, TCR clonal expansion was greatest, and in multiple sclerosis it was least, below healthy controls.

TCRdb recomputed calls from the 5' RACE reads with MiXCR, one row per CDR3 protein. The sample consists of approximately 40,000 distinct CDR3 sequences, more than 9.5% of them appearing once. This clonotype has at least ten counts. Its antigen remains unidentified. The receptor was isolated from a female donor in good health. The sequencing input was PBMCs.

The CDR3 DNA reads as TGTGCCAGCAGTTCGATGACAGGGCGAAGGGGTACGCAGTATTTT. It yields the protein CASSSMTGRRGTQYF. The chain has TRBV6-5 and TRBJ2-3, with 7 nucleotides matching TRBD1. J lost 8 bases, V lost 4 bases, and 12 bases had no gene match. This CDR3 has 15 residues. Germline V CDR1 and CDR2: MNHEY, SVGAGI.